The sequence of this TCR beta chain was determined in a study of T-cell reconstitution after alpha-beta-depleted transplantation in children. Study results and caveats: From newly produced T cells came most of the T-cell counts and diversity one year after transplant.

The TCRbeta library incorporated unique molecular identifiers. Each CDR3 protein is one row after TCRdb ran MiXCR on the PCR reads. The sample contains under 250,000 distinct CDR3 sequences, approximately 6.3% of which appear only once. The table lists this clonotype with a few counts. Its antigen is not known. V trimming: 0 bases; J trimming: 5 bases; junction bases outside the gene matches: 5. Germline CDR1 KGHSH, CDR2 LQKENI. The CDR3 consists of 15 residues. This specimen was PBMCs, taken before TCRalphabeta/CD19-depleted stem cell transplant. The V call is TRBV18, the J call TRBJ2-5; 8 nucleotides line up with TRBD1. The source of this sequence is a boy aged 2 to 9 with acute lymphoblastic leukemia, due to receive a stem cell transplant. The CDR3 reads CASSPPAGGRETQYF. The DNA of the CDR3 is TGTGCCAGCTCACCACCGGCAGGGGGCAGGGAGACCCAGTACTTC.